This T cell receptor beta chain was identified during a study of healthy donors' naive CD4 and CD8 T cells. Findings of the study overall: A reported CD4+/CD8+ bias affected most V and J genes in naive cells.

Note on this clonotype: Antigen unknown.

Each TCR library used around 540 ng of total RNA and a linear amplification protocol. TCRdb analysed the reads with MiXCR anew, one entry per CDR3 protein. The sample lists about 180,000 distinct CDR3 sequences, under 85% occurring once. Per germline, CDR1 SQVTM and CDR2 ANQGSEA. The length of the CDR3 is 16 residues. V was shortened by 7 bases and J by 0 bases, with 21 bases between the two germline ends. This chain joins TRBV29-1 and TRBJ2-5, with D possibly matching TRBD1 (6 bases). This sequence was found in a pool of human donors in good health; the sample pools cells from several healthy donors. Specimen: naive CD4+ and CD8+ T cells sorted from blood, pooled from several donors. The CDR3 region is CSAKHRDTWYQETQYF. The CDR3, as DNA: TGCAGCGCTAAGCACCGGGACACATGGTACCAAGAGACCCAGTACTTC.